The next 25 T cell receptor beta chains were all read from a single sample in a study of patients and donors after allogeneic stem cell transplantation. TCRdb analysed the RT-PCR reads with MiXCR anew, one entry per CDR3 protein. The repertoire holds about 400,000 distinct CDR3 sequences, with under 20% as singletons. The sample was blood, either unsorted or a sorted T cell fraction (not recorded which). The receptors were gathered from a human donor who was either an allogeneic HSCT recipient or a stem cell or donor lymphocyte infusion donor (not recorded which). It is not recorded whose cells these are; they may come from a transplant donor.

V usage is TRBV19 and J usage is TRBJ1-2, with 9 bases aligning to TRBD1. The CDR3 has 13 amino acids. V lost 6 bases and J lost 1; bases outside the gene matches: 0. Germline CDR1 LNHDA, CDR2 SQIVND (reference sequence). The CDR3 region has the DNA TGTGCCAGTAGGGACAGGGGTAACTATGGCTACACCTTC. Protein sequence: CASRDRGNYGYTF.

This rearrangement joins TRBV6-5 to TRBJ2-1; 9 bases match TRBD2. CDR1 is MNHEY, CDR2 SVGAGI, per germline. The CDR3 loop spans 13 amino acids. The ends lost 2 bases at V and 12 bases at J; junction bases unmatched: 5. The CDR3 here is CASSYDLAGSQFF. The CDR3 coding sequence is TGTGCCAGCAGTTACGATCTAGCGGGATCGCAGTTCTTC.

The CDR3 reads CSARDPNTQYF. The CDR3 region has the DNA TGCAGTGCTAGAGACCCCAATACGCAGTATTTT. The chain has TRBV20-1 and TRBJ2-3; D remains ambiguous. V shed 0 bases and J shed 7 bases, with 5 bases lying between them. The germline V gene encodes CDR1 DFQATT and CDR2 SNEGSKA (reference sequence). This CDR3 comprises 11 residues.

This clonotype has more than one count but fewer than ten. This chain links TRBV2 with TRBJ2-4; maybe TRBD1 (6 bases). The CDR3 spans 15 residues. Trimming stripped 5 bases from V and 0 bases from J, with 11 bases between. CDR1 and CDR2 from the germline V gene are SNHLY and FYNNEI. CDR3: CASSFGQTAKNIQYF. CDR3 nucleotide sequence: TGTGCCAGCAGTTTTGGACAGACAGCCAAAAACATTCAGTACTTC.

The V call is TRBV5-1, the J call TRBJ2-5; D might be TRBD2 (5 bases). Germline loops: CDR1 SGHRS, CDR2 YFSETQ. V was clipped by 2 bases and J by 5 bases, with 25 bases between them. There are 18 residues in the CDR3. The CDR3 loop reads CASSLPSGLNLQEETQYF. CDR3 in DNA: TGCGCCAGCAGCTTACCTTCGGGATTAAACCTCCAGGAGGAGACCCAGTACTTC.

In this sample, this clonotype turned up a few times. The chain links TRBV5-1 to TRBJ2-3, with D unresolved. The CDR3 is made up of 15 amino acids. Trimming took 2 bases from V and 0 from J, leaving 10 bases between them. The germline V gene has CDR1 SGHRS and CDR2 YFSETQ. This CDR3 is CASSFDPSSTDTQYF. The CDR3, as DNA: TGCGCCAGCAGCTTCGACCCCTCTAGCACAGATACGCAGTATTTT.

This clonotype was detected only a few times. The CDR3 spells CASSFDRVNQPQHF. The CDR3, as DNA: TGTGCCAGCAGCTTCGACAGGGTAAATCAGCCCCAGCATTTT. The rearrangement links TRBV12-3 or TRBV12-4 to TRBJ1-5, with 7 bases aligning to TRBD1. Trimming took 6 bases from V and 4 from J; bases not matched to a gene: 6. The CDR3 sequence is 14 residues long.

This clonotype was detected a few times. The chain couples TRBV12-3 or TRBV12-4 to TRBJ1-2; TRBD1 matches 8 bases. J was trimmed by 0 bases and V by 6 bases; bases with no gene match: 3. The CDR3 is 14 amino acids. The CDR3 coding sequence is TGTGCCAGCAGCGACAGGGGTCCTAACTATGGCTACACCTTC. This translates into CASSDRGPNYGYTF.

This sequence joins TRBV6-1 and TRBJ1-4, with D perhaps TRBD1 (5 bases). Trimming removed 2 bases at V and 8 bases at J, with 15 bases between. Per germline, CDR1 MNHNS and CDR2 SASEGT. The CDR3 runs to 15 residues. Written as DNA, the CDR3 is TGTGCCAGCAGTGAACCAGGGCGGGTTAAAGAAAAACTGTTTTTT. Its translation: CASSEPGRVKEKLFF.

This clonotype was seen more than once but under ten times. The chain combines TRBV6-6 with TRBJ1-6, with D possibly matching TRBD1 (6 bases). The V end lost 11 bases, the J end lost 2 bases, and 10 bases lay between the germline ends. There are 13 residues in the CDR3. The germline V gene encodes CDR1 MNHNY and CDR2 SVGAGI (reference sequence). CDR3 protein: CASWGPYNSPLHF. CDR3 nucleotides: TGTGCCTCCTGGGGGCCCTATAATTCACCCCTCCACTTT.

This clonotype has just a few counts. This rearrangement joins TRBV6-7 to TRBJ1-5; D is undetermined. TRBV6-7 qualifies as an ORF whose function is uncertain. Between the trimmed V and J ends, which lost 8 bases and 0 bases, there was a span of 11 bases. The CDR3 is 14 amino acids. For the CDR3, the DNA is TGTGCCAGCCTCGGAGAATATAGCAATCAGCCCCAGCATTTT. Its translation is CASLGEYSNQPQHF.

The chain joins TRBV7-9 to TRBJ2-7; D perhaps matches TRBD1 (5 bases). V gave up 5 bases and J gave up 2 bases, with 16 bases separating them. Germline V gives CDR1 SEHNR, CDR2 FQNEAQ (reference sequence). CDR3 size: 15 residues. CDR3 nucleotide sequence: TGTGCCAGCAGCCCACAGACAGCCGGTGCCTACGAGCAGTACTTC. It encodes CASSPQTAGAYEQYF.

V is TRBV7-8 and J is TRBJ2-3; TRBD2 agrees at 7 bases. The CDR3 runs 16 residues. The V gene's germline CDR1 is SGHVS and CDR2 FQNEAQ. The junction had 8 bases not matched to a gene; V was cut back by 0 bases and J by 5 bases. The CDR3: CASSLAGGGRGDTQYF. CDR3 in DNA: TGTGCCAGCAGCTTAGCTGGGGGGGGACGTGGAGATACGCAGTATTTT.

This chain uses TRBV4-1 with TRBJ2-3; weak D call: TRBD2 (6 bases). Germline loops: CDR1 MGHRA, CDR2 YSYEKL. Trimming removed 0 bases from V and 6 bases from J, with 16 bases in between. This CDR3 has 16 amino acids. The CDR3 DNA reads as TGCGCCAGCAGCCAAGAAGGGGAGACTAGAGGGGATACGCAGTATTTT. Its protein product is CASSQEGETRGDTQYF.

V and J are TRBV27 and TRBJ2-2, with 7 bases identical to TRBD1. Germline CDR1 reads MNHEY; CDR2 reads SMNVEV (reference sequence). CDR3 length: 14 amino acids. Losses at the gene ends were 2 bases for V and 4 bases for J; bases not matched to a gene: 1. The CDR3 nucleotides are TGTGCCAGCAGTTTACAGGGGGTCACCGGGGAGCTGTTTTTT. As protein: CASSLQGVTGELFF.

The V gene is TRBV5-1, the J gene TRBJ2-1; 10 bases line up with TRBD2. This CDR3 comprises 15 residues. Germline V gene sequence: CDR1 SGHRS, CDR2 YFSETQ. The J segment lost 9 bases and the V segment lost 0 bases, leaving 6 bases of the junction unmatched. CDR3 DNA sequence: TGCGCCAGCAGCTTGGTGGCTAGCGGGAGCGGTGAGCAGTTCTTC. It encodes CASSLVASGSGEQFF.

The rearrangement links TRBV7-9 to TRBJ1-4, with D unresolved. The CDR3 contains 14 residues. Per germline, CDR1 SEHNR and CDR2 FQNEAQ (reference sequence). V lost 3 bases and J lost 11, with 16 bases in between. The CDR3 reads CASSFEAVGNKLFF. CDR3 sequence (DNA): TGTGCCAGCAGCTTCGAAGCGGTAGGGAACAAACTGTTTTTT.

The chain uses TRBV5-1 and TRBJ1-2; possibly TRBD1 for D (6 bases). The V and J ends lost 0 bases and 4 bases respectively, with 10 bases between them. Germline CDR1 reads SGHRS; CDR2 reads YFSETQ. The CDR3 consists of 14 residues. For the CDR3, the DNA is TGCGCCAGCAGCTTGGGGCAGGGGTCCTATGGCTACACCTTC. It codes for CASSLGQGSYGYTF.

The V gene is TRBV7-2, the J gene TRBJ1-2; D unresolved. The CDR3 spans 14 residues. Germline loops: CDR1 SGHTA, CDR2 FQGNSA. The germline V and J ends were trimmed by 4 bases and 7 bases, with 16 bases remaining between them. This CDR3 is CASSSHWEGGGYTF. The CDR3 nucleotides read TGTGCCAGCAGCTCCCATTGGGAAGGAGGTGGCTACACCTTC.

Only a few counts were recorded for this clonotype. The chain combines TRBV5-4 with TRBJ1-2; D gene ambiguous. The CDR3 covers 12 residues. Germline V gene data show CDR1 as SGHNT and CDR2 as YYREEE (reference sequence). V was shortened by 0 bases and J by 7 bases, with 7 bases between the two germline ends. CDR3 loop: CASSLGNSGYTF. CDR3 coding DNA: TGTGCCAGCAGCTTGGGGAACAGTGGCTACACCTTC.

V usage is TRBV6-5 and J usage is TRBJ2-1, with D possibly being TRBD2 (5 bases). The V gene's germline CDR1 is MNHEY and CDR2 SVGAGI. V lost 3 bases, J lost 1 base, and 10 bases lay in between. The CDR3 totals 15 residues. The CDR3, as DNA: TGTGCCAGCAGTTATAGAGGGTTATCCTACAATGAGCAGTTCTTC. Protein product: CASSYRGLSYNEQFF.

This clonotype was counted a single time. This sequence joins TRBV2 and TRBJ2-1, with 9 positions matching TRBD2. After removal of 2 bases from V and 9 bases from J, the junction contained 11 bases not matched to a gene. This CDR3 has 16 amino acids. Looked up from germline, CDR1 is SNHLY and CDR2 is FYNNEI. CDR3 region: CASSEIGVAGAREQFF. The CDR3 coding sequence is TGTGCCAGCAGTGAAATAGGGGTAGCGGGAGCTCGTGAGCAGTTCTTC.

This clonotype has just a few counts. V usage is TRBV7-3 and J usage is TRBJ2-3, with 7 nucleotides matching TRBD2. Germline CDR1 is SGHTA and CDR2 is FQGTGA. This CDR3 has 14 amino acids. Germline trimming cut 6 bases from V and 1 base from J; bases unmatched to any gene: 4. The CDR3 reads CASRLAEGTDTQYF. Written as DNA, the CDR3 is TGTGCCAGCAGGCTAGCGGAAGGCACAGATACGCAGTATTTT.

This clonotype was found a few times. The J gene is TRBJ1-1, the V gene TRBV7-6, with 7 nucleotides matching TRBD1. The CDR3 length is 17 residues. Germline V gives CDR1 SGHVS, CDR2 FNYEAQ. Germline trimming cut 5 bases from V and 5 bases from J; bases unmatched to any gene: 17. The CDR3 DNA is TGTGCCAGCAGCCCCTTAAAAACGCCGACAGGGAAAACTGAAGCTTTCTTT. This encodes CASSPLKTPTGKTEAFF.

This clonotype has a count of ten or more. The rearrangement uses TRBV30 and TRBJ2-3, with D hard to call. CDR3 length: 12 residues. The V gene's germline CDR1 is GTSNPN and CDR2 SVGIG (reference sequence). V was shortened by 2 bases and J by 2 bases, with 5 bases between the two germline ends. Here the CDR3 reads CAWSTVTDTQYF. The CDR3 DNA is TGTGCCTGGAGTACCGTCACAGATACGCAGTATTTT.